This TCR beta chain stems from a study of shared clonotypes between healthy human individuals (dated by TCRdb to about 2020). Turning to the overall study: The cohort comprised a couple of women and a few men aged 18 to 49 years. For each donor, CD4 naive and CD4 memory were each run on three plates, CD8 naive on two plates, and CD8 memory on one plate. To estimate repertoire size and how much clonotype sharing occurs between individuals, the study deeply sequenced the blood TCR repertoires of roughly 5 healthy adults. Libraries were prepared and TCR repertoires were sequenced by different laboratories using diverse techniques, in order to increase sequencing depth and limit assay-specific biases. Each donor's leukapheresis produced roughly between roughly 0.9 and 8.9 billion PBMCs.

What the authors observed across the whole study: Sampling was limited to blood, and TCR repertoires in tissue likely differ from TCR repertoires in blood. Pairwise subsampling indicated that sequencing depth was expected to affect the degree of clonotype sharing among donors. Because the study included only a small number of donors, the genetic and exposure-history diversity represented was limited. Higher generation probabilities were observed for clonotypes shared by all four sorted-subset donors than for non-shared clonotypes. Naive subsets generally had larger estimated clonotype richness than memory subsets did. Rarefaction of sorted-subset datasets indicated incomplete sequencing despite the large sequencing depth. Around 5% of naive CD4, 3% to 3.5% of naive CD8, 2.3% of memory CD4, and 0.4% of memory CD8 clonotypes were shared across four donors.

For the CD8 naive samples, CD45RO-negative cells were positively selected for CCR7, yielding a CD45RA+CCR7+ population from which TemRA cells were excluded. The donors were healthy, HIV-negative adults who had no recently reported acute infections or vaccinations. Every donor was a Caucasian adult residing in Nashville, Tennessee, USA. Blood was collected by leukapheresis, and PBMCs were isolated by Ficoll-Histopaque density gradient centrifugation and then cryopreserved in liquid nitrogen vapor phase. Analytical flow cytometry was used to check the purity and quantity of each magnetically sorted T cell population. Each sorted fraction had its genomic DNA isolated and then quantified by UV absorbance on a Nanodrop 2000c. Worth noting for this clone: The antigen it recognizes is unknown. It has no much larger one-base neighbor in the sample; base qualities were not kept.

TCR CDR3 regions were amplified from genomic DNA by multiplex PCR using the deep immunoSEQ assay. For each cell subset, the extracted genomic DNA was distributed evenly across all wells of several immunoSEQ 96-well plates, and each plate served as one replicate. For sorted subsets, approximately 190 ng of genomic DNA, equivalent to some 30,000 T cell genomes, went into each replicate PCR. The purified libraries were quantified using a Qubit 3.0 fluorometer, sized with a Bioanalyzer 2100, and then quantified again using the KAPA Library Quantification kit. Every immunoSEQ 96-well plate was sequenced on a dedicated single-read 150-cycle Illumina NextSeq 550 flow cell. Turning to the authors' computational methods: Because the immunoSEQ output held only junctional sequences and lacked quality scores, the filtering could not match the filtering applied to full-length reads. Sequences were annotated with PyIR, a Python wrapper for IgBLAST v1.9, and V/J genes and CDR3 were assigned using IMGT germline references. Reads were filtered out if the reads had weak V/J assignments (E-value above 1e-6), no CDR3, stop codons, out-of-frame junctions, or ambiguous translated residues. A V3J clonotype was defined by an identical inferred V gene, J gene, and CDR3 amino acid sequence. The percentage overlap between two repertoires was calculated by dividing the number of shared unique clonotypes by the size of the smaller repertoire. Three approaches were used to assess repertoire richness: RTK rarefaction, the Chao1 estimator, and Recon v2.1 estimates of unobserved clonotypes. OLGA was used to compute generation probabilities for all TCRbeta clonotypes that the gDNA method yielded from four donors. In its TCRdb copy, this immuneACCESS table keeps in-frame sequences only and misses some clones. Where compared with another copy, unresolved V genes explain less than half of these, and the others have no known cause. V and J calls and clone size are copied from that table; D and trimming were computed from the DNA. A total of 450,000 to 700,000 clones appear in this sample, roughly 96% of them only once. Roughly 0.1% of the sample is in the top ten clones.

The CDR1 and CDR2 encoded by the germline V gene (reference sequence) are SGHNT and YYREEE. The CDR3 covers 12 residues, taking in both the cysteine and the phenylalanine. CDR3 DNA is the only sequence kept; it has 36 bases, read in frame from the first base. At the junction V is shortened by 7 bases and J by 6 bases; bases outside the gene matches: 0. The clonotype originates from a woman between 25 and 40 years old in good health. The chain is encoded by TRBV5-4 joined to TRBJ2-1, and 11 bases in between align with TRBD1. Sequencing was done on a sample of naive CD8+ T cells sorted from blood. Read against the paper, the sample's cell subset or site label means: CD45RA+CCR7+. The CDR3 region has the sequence CASGQGANEQFF. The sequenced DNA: TGTGCCAGCGGACAGGGGGCCAATGAGCAGTTCTTC.